One and the same sample provided the 13 T cell receptor beta chains below, sequenced in a study of regulatory T cells in long-lasting Graves disease. Library construction for TCR beta used iRepertoire HTBI primers and Arm-PCR of CDR3 regions. Via MiXCR, TCRdb re-called the multiplex PCR reads, giving one row per CDR3 protein. The table records around 450,000 distinct CDR3 sequences, 20% to 25% of them present only once. As for time point: persistent/refractory GD, antithyroid drugs over 5 years with positive TRAb. Preparation of the TCR library used RNA extracted from PBMCs. The sequences come from peripheral blood mononuclear cells (PBMCs), collected when the disease was refractory, from a patient treated with antithyroid drugs. These receptors all come from a female donor with Graves disease.

The V and J genes are TRBV27 and TRBJ1-6; D uncertain. Germline CDR1 is MNHEY and CDR2 is SMNVEV (reference sequence). The CDR3 has 13 residues. V gave up 7 bases and J gave up 16 bases, with 20 bases separating them. The CDR3: CASTQGHSGLLHF. For the CDR3, the DNA is TGTGCCAGCACCCAAGGTCATTCGGGTTTACTCCACTTT.

The rearrangement uses TRBV20-1 and TRBJ2-7; 14 nucleotides agree with TRBD2. This CDR3 comprises 17 residues. Germline-derived CDR1 and CDR2 are DFQATT and SNEGSKA (reference sequence). The junction had 9 bases not matched to a gene; V was cut back by 0 bases and J by 5 bases. CDR3 residues: CSARDPVGLAGADEQYF. In DNA, the CDR3 is TGCAGTGCTAGAGATCCCGTGGGACTAGCGGGAGCCGACGAGCAGTACTTC.

This clonotype was counted only a few times. V usage is TRBV5-5 and J usage is TRBJ2-5, with D perhaps TRBD2 (6 bases). Germline loops: CDR1 SGHKS, CDR2 YYEKEE (reference sequence). The CDR3 loop spans 14 amino acids. The ends were cut back, 3 bases at V and 3 bases at J, with 12 bases in the middle. DNA of the CDR3: TGTGCCAGCAGCTCGGGGGTTGGGGAAGAGACCCAGTACTTC. Encoded protein: CASSSGVGEETQYF.

Ten or more counts support this clonotype. V usage is TRBV27 and J usage is TRBJ2-7; D is undetermined. V lost 2 bases and J 2 bases, leaving 10 bases between the germline ends. Germline assignment: CDR1 MNHEY and CDR2 SMNVEV (reference sequence). The CDR3 has 14 residues. Here the CDR3 reads CASSLKAGTYEQYF. CDR3 in DNA: TGTGCCAGCAGTTTAAAGGCAGGTACCTACGAGCAGTACTTC.

The V gene is TRBV14, the J gene TRBJ2-2, with 11 bases aligning to TRBD2. V gave up 4 bases and J gave up 0 bases; unmatched junction bases: 4. CDR1 is SGHDN, CDR2 FVKESK, per germline. This CDR3 region has 17 residues. The CDR3 region is CASSPLAGGTNTGELFF. CDR3 DNA sequence: TGTGCCAGCAGCCCCCTAGCGGGAGGCACGAACACCGGGGAGCTGTTTTTT.

There are many counts of this clonotype. Here the CDR3 reads CASSDWGSETQYF. In DNA form, the CDR3 reads TGTGCCAGCAGTGACTGGGGGAGTGAGACCCAGTACTTC. The V gene is TRBV2, the J gene TRBJ2-5; either TRBD1 or TRBD2 may fit D (5 bases each). The V and J ends lost 3 bases and 5 bases respectively, with 10 bases between them. The CDR3 contains 13 residues. Germline lookup yields CDR1 SNHLY and CDR2 FYNNEI.

This clonotype was recorded many times. V usage is TRBV5-1 and J usage is TRBJ1-4; 8 nucleotides align to TRBD1. The CDR3 consists of 17 residues. J gave up 1 base and V 0 bases, and 5 bases lay outside the gene matches. Germline V gene sequence: CDR1 SGHRS, CDR2 YFSETQ. The CDR3 spells CASSLDCRGRTNEKLFF. CDR3 nucleotides: TGCGCCAGCAGCTTGGATTGCAGGGGGCGAACTAATGAAAAACTGTTTTTT.

The table lists this clonotype with a few counts. This chain joins TRBV24-1 and TRBJ2-1, with a possible D match to TRBD2 (8 bases). Germline CDR1 reads KGHDR; CDR2 reads SFDVKD. The CDR3 is 17 residues long. Trimming pared 10 bases from V and 0 bases from J, leaving 21 bases between. CDR3 residues: CATTGGGDSHSYNEQFF. The CDR3 bases are TGTGCCACAACGGGGGGGGGGGACAGTCACTCCTACAATGAGCAGTTCTTC.

For this clonotype: Possible read error: a much larger clone is one base away. This chain connects TRBV15 to TRBJ2-7; possibly TRBD2 for D (5 bases). V lost 3 bases and J 3 bases, leaving 9 bases between the germline ends. Germline-derived CDR1 and CDR2 are LNHNV and YYDKDF (reference sequence). The CDR3 is 13 residues long. The CDR3 region has the DNA TGTGCCACCAGCAGCGTCCGGGGCTACGAGCAGTACTTC. Protein product: CATSSVRGYEQYF.

There are a few counts of this clonotype. This chain connects TRBV15 to TRBJ1-1; D gene uncertain. CDR3 length: 13 amino acids. The V gene's germline CDR1 is LNHNV and CDR2 YYDKDF (reference sequence). The V end lost 0 bases, the J end lost 7 bases, and 9 bases lay between the germline ends. CDR3 nucleotides: TGTGCCACCAGCAGAGATTTCGGAGATGAAGCTTTCTTT. Protein: CATSRDFGDEAFF.

The chain joins TRBV7-9 to TRBJ2-1; D perhaps matches TRBD1 (7 bases). The V gene lost 5 bases and the J gene lost 7 bases, with 24 bases spanning the gap. The V gene's germline CDR1 is SEHNR and CDR2 FQNEAQ (reference sequence). The CDR3 runs 17 residues. CDR3 sequence (DNA): TGTGCCAGCAGCCCCGGGTCAGGGGGGCCCAAGCAGAATGAGCAGTTCTTC. This gives the protein CASSPGSGGPKQNEQFF.

This clonotype was counted many times. J is TRBJ2-5 and V is TRBV18; 8 nucleotides agree with TRBD1. V was pared by 3 bases and J by 4 bases, with 4 bases of the junction left unmatched. The CDR3 totals 14 residues. From germline, CDR1 is KGHSH and CDR2 LQKENI. This chain's CDR3 is CASSPAGQGETQYF. CDR3 nucleotides: TGTGCCAGCTCACCTGCTGGACAGGGAGAGACCCAGTACTTC.

The genes are TRBV18 and TRBJ1-1; no definite D call. The CDR3 totals 14 residues. The V gene lost 1 base and the J gene lost 7 bases, with 13 bases spanning the gap. Germline loops: CDR1 KGHSH, CDR2 LQKENI. CDR3 loop: CASSPRDIEDEAFF. The CDR3 DNA is TGTGCCAGCTCACCACGGGATATCGAAGATGAAGCTTTCTTT.